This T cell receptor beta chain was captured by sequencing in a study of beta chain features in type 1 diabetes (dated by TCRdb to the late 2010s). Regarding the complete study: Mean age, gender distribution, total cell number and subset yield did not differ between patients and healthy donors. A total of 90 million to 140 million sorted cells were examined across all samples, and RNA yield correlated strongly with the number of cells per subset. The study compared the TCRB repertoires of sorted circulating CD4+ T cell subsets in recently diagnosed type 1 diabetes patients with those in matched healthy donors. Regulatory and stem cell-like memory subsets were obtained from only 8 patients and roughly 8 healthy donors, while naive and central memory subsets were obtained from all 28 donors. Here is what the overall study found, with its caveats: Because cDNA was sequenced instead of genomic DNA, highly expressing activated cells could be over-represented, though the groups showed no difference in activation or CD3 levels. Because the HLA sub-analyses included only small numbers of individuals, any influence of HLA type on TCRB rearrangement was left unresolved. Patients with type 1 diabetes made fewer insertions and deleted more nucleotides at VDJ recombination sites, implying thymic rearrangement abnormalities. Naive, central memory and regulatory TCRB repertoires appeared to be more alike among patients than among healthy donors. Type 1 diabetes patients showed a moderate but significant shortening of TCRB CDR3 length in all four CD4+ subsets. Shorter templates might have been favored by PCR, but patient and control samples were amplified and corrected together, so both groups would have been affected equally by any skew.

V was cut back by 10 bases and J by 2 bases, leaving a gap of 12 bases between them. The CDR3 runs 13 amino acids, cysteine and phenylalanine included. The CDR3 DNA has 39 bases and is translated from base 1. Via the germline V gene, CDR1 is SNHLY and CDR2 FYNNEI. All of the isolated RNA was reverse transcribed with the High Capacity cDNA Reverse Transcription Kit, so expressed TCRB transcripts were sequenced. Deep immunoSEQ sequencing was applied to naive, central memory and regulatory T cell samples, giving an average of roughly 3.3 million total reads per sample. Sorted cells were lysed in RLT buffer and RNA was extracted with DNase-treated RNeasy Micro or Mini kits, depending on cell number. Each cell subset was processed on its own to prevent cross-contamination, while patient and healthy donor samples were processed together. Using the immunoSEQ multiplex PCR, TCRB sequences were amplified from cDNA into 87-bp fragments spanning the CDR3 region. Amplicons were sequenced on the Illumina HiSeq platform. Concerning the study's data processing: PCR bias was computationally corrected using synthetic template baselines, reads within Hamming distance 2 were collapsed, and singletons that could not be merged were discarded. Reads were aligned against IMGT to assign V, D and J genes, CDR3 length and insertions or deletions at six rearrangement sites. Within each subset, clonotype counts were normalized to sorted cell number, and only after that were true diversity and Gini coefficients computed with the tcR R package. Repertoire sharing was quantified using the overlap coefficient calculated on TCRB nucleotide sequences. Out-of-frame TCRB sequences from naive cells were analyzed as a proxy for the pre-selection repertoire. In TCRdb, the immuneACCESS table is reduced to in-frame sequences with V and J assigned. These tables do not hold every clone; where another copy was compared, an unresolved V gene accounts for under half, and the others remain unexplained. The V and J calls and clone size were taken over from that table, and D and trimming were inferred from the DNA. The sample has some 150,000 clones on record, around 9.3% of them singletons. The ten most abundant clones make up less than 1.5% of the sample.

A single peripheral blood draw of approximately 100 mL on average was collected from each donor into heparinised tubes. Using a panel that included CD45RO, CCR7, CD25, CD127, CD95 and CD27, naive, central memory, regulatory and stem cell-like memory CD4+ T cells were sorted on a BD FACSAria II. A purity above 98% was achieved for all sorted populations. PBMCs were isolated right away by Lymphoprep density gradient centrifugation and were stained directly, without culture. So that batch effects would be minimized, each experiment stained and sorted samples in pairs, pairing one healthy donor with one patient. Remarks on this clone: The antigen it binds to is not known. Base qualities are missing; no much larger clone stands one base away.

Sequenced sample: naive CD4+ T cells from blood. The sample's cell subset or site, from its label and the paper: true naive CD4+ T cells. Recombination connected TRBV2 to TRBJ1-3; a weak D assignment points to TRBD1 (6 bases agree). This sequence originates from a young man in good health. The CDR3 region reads CAMRGSTGNTIYF. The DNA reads TGTGCCATGAGGGGGAGTACTGGAAACACCATATATTTT.